This T cell receptor (beta chain) was found in a study of cytomegalovirus exposure and HLA in healthy donors. The PCR was carried out with 60 Vbeta primers and 13 Jbeta primers. Measured with immunoSEQ multiplex PCR; TCRdb has only the in-frame clones, and not every one. The sample yields under 150,000 clones, over 65% seen once. Sequenced: PBMCs. The clonotype originates from a man aged 18 to 29 in good health and CMV-seronegative.

CDR3 coding DNA: TGTGCCAGCAGCCCAACGACAGGGAGGAAGACTGAAGCTTTCTTT. Residues: CASSPTTGRKTEAFF. V is TRBV7-9 and J is TRBJ1-1; 7 nucleotides match TRBD1. CDR3 length: 15 amino acids. Trimming at V came to 5 bases and at J to 5 bases, leaving 11 bases not matched to a gene. Germline V gene sequence: CDR1 SEHNR, CDR2 FQNEAQ (reference sequence).